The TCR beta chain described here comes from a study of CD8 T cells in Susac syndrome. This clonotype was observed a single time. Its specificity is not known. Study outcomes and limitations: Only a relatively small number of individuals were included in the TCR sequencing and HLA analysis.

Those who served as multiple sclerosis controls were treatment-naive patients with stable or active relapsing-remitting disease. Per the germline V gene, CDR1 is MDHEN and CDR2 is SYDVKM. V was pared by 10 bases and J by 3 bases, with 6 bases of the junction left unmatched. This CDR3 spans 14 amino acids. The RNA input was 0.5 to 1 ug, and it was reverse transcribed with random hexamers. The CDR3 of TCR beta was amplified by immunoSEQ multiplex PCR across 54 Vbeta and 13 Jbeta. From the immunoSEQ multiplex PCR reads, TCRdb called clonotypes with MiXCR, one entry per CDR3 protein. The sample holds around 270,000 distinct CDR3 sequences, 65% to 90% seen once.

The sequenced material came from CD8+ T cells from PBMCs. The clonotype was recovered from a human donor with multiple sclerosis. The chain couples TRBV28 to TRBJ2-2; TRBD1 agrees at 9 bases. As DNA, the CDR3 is TGTGCCATCACGACAGGGGGGCACACCGGGGAGCTGTTTTTT. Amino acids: CAITTGGHTGELFF.